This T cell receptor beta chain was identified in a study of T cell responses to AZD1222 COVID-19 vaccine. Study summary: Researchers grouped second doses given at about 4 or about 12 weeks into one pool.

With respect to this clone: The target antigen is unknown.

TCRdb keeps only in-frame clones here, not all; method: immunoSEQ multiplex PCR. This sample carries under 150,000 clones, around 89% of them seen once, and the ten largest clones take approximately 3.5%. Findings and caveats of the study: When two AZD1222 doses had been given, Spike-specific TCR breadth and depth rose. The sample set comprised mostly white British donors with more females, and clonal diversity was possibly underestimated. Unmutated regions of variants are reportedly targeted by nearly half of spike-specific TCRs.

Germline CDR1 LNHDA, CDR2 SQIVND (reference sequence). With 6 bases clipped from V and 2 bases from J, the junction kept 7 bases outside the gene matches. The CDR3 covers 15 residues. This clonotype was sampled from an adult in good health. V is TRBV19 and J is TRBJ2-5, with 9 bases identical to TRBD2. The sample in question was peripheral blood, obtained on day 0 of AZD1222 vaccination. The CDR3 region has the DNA TGTGCCAGTAGGAAAGCGGGGGGACTTCAAGAGACCCAGTACTTC. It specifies CASRKAGGLQETQYF.